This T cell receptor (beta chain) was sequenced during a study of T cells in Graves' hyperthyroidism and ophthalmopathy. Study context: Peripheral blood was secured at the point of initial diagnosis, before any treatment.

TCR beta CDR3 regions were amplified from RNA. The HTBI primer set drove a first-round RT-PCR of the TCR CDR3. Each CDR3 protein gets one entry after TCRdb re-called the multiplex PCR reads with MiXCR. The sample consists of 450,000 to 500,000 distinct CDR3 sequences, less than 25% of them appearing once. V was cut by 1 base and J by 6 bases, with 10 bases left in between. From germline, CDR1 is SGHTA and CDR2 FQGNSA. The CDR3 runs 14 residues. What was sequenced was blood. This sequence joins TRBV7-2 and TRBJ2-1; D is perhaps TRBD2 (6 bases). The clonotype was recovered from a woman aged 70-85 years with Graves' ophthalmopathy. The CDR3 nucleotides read TGTGCCAGCAGCTTAGTACTAGCACGCAATGAGCAGTTCTTC. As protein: CASSLVLARNEQFF.